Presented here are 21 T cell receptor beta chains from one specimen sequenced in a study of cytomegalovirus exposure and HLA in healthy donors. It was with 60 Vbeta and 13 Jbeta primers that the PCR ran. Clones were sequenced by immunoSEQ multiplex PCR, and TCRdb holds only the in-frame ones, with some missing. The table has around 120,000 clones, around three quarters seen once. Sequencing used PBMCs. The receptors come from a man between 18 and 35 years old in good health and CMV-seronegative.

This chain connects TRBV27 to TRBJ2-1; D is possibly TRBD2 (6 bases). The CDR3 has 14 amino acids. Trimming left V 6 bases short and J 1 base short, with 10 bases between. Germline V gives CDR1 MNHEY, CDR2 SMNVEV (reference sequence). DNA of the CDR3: TGTGCCAGCAGCCGACTAGTTTCCTACAATGAGCAGTTCTTC. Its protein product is CASSRLVSYNEQFF.

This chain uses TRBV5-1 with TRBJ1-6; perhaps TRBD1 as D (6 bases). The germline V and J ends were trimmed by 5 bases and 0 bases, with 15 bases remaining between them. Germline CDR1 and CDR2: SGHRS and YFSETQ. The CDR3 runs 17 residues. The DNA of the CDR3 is TGCGCCAGCAGTCGACAGGAACTCAGCTCCTATAATTCACCCCTCCACTTT. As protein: CASSRQELSSYNSPLHF.

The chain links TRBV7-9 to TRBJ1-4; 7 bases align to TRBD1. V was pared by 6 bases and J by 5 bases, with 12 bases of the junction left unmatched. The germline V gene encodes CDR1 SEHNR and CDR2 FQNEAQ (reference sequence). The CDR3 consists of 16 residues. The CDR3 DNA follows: TGTGCCAGCAGGCGAGCCTCCGGGACAGCAAATGAAAAACTGTTTTTT. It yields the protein CASRRASGTANEKLFF.

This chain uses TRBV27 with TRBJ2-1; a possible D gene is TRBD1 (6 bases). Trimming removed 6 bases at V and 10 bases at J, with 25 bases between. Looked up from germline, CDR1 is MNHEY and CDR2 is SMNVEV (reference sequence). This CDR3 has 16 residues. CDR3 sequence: CASSDLLGTNMWEQFF. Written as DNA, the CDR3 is TGTGCCAGCAGCGACCTCCTGGGGACAAACATGTGGGAGCAGTTCTTC.

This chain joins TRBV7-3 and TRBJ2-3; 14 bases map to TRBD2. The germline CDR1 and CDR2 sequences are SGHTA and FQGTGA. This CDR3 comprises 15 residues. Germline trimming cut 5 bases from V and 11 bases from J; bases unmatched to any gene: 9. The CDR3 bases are TGTGCCAGCAGCCTCCAAGGGACTAGCGGGAGCATGCAGTATTTT. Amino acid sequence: CASSLQGTSGSMQYF.

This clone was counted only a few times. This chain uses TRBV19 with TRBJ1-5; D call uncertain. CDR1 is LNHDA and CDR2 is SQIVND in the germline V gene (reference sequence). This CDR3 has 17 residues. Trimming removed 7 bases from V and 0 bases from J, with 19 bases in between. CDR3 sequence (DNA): TGTGCCAGTAACCCATGGCTGGGGAGGAGTAGCAATCAGCCCCAGCATTTT. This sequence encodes CASNPWLGRSSNQPQHF.

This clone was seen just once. Here the CDR3 DNA reads TGTGCCAGCAGCGACGGACTAGCGGGAGGTAGCCCCTACAATGAGCAGTTCTTC. Translation gives CASSDGLAGGSPYNEQFF. The chain uses TRBV9 and TRBJ2-1, with 14 bases lining up with TRBD2. CDR3 length: 18 amino acids. Germline V gene data show CDR1 as SGDLS and CDR2 as YYNGEE. V lost 3 bases, J lost 2 bases, and 7 bases stayed unmatched.

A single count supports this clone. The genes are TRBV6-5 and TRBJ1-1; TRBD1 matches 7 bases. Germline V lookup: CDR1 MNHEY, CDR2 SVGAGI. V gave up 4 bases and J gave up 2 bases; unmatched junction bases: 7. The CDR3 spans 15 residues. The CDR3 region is CASSLLGTANTEAFF. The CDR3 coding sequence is TGTGCCAGCAGTTTACTCGGGACAGCAAACACTGAAGCTTTCTTT.

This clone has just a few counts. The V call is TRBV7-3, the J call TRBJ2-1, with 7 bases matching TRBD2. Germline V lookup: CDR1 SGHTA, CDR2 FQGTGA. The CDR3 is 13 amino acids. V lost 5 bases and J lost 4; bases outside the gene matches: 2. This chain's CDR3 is CASSAGGYNEQFF. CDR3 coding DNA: TGTGCCAGCAGCGCCGGGGGGTACAATGAGCAGTTCTTC. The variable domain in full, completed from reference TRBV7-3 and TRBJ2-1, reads GAGVSQTPSNKVTEKGKYVELRCDPISGHTALYWYRQSLGQGPEFLIYFQGTGAADDSGLPNDRFFAVRPEGSVSTLKIQRTERGDSAVYLCASSAGGYNEQFFGPGTRLTVL.

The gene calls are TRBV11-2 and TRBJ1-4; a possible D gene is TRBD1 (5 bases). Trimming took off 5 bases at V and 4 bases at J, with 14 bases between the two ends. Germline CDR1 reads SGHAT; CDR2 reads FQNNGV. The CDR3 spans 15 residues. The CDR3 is CASSPQTVRNEKLFF. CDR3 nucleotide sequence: TGTGCCAGCAGCCCCCAGACAGTGCGTAATGAAAAACTGTTTTTT.

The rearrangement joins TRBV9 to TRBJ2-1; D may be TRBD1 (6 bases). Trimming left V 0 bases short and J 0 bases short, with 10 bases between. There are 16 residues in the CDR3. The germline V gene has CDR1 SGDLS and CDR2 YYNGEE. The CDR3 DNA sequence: TGTGCCAGCAGCGTAGTGGGGACAAGCTCCTACAATGAGCAGTTCTTC. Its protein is CASSVVGTSSYNEQFF.

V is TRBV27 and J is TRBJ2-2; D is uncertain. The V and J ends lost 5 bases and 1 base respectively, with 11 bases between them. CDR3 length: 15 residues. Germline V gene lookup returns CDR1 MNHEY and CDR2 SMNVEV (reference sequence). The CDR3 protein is CASSPDRVNTGELFF. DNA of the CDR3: TGTGCCAGCAGTCCCGACCGGGTGAACACCGGGGAGCTGTTTTTT.

In DNA, the CDR3 is TGTGCCAGCAGCTGGGGGGGCGGGAACTACGAGCAGTACTTC. As protein: CASSWGGGNYEQYF. The rearrangement uses TRBV7-9 and TRBJ2-7, with D possibly TRBD2 on 7 matching bases. The CDR3 has 14 amino acids. Germline-derived CDR1 and CDR2 are SEHNR and FQNEAQ (reference sequence). V was cut by 4 bases and J by 3 bases, with 13 bases left in between. The whole variable domain, filled in from reference TRBV7-9 and TRBJ2-7, reads DTGVSQNPRHKITKRGQNVTFRCDPISEHNRLYWYRQTLGQGPEFLTYFQNEAQLEKSRLLSDRFSAERPKGSFSTLEIQRTEQGDSAMYLCASSWGGGNYEQYFGPGTRLTVT.

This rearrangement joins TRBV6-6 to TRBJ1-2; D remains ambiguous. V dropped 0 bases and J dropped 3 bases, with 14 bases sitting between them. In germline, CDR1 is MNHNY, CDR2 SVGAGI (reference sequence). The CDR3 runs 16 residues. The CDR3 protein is CASSYSRTFGDYGYTF. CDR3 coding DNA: TGTGCCAGCAGTTACTCCCGGACTTTTGGGGACTATGGCTACACCTTC.

This CDR3 reads CASSLGDRAGAFF. For the CDR3, the DNA is TGTGCCAGCAGCTTAGGCGACAGGGCGGGAGCTTTCTTT. The J gene is TRBJ1-1, the V gene TRBV11-1; TRBD1 matches at 7 bases. The CDR3 sequence is 13 residues long. The ends lost 1 base at V and 10 bases at J; junction bases unmatched: 6. CDR1 SGHAT and CDR2 FQDESV come from the germline V gene (reference sequence).

CDR3 amino acids: CASSYLGTRDRQFF. As DNA, the CDR3 is TGTGCCAGCAGTTACTTGGGCACACGGGATCGGCAGTTCTTC. The chain is built from TRBV6-5 and TRBJ2-1, with D possibly being TRBD2 (5 bases). Deletions cut 1 base from V and 12 bases from J, with 16 bases between. CDR1 is MNHEY, CDR2 SVGAGI, per germline. The CDR3 extends over 14 amino acids.

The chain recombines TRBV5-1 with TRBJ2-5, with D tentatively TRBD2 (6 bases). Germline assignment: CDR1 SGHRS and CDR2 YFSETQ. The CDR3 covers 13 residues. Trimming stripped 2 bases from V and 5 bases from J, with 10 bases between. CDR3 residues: CASSFLGGETQYF. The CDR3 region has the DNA TGCGCCAGCAGCTTCCTCGGGGGTGAGACCCAGTACTTC.

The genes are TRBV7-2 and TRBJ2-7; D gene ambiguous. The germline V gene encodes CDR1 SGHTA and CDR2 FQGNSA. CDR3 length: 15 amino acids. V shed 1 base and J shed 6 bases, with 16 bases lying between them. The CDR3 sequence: CASSLDLQRGREQYF. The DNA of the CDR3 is TGTGCCAGCAGCTTAGACCTTCAAAGAGGCCGCGAGCAGTACTTC. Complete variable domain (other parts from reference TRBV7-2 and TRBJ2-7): GAGVSQSPSNKVTEKGKDVELRCDPISGHTALYWYRQSLGQGLEFLIYFQGNSAPDKSGLPSDRFSAERTGGSVSTLTIQRTQQEDSAVYLCASSLDLQRGREQYFGPGTRLTVT.

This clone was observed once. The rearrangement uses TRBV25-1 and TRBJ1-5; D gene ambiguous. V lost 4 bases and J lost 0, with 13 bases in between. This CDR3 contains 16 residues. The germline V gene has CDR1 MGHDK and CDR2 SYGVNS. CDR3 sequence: CASSGKGVHSNQPQHF. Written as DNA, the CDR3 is TGTGCCAGCAGTGGGAAGGGAGTCCATAGCAATCAGCCCCAGCATTTT.

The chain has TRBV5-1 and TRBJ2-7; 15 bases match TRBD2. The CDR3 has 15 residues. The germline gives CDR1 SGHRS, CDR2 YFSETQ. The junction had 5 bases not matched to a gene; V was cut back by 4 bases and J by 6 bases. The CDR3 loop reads CASSRPGLAGGEQYF. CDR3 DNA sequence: TGCGCCAGCAGCCGCCCGGGACTAGCGGGAGGCGAGCAGTACTTC.

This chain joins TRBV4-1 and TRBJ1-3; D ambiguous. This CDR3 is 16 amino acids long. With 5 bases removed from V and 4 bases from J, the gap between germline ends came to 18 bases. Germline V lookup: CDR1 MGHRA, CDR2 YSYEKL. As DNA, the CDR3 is TGCGCCAGCAGCTTAGAAAGGACTTTATTCGGAAACACCATATATTTT. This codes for CASSLERTLFGNTIYF.